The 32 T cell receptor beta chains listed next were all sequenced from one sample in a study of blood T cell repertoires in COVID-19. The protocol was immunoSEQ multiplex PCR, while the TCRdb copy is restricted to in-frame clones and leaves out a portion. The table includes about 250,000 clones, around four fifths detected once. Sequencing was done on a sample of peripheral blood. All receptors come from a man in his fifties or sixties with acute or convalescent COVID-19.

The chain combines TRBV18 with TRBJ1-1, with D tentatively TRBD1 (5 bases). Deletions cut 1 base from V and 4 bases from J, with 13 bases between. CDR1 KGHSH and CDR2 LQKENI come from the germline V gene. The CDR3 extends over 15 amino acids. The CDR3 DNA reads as TGTGCCAGCTCACCACGGGTAGGGGCAGGCACTGAAGCTTTCTTT. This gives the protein CASSPRVGAGTEAFF.

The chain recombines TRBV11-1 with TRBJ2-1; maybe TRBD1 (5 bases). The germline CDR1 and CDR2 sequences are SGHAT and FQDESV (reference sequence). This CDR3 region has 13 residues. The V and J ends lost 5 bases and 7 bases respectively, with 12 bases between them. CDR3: CASSDDRVNEQFF. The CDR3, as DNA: TGTGCCAGCAGCGACGACAGAGTAAATGAGCAGTTCTTC.

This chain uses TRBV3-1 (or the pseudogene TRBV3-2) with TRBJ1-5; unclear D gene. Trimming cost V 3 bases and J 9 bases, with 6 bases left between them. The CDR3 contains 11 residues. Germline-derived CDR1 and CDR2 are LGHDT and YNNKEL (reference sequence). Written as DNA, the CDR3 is TGTGCCAGCAGCCACGGAGGGCCCCAGCATTTT. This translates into CASSHGGPQHF.

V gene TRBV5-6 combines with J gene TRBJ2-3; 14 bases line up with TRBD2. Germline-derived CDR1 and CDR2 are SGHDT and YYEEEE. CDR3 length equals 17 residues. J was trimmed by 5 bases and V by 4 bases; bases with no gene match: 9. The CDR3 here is CASSLLGTSGGRDTQYF. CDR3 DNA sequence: TGTGCCAGCAGCCTATTAGGGACTAGCGGGGGTAGAGATACGCAGTATTTT.

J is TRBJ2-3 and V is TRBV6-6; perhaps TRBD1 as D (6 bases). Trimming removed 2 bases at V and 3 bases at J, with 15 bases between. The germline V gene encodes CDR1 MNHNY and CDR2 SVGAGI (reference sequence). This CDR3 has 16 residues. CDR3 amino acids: CASSYRGTRLTDTQYF. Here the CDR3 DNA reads TGTGCCAGCAGTTACAGGGGGACAAGACTAACAGATACGCAGTATTTT.

The CDR3 loop is CASSPSANTGELFF. CDR3 DNA sequence: TGTGCCAGCAGCCCCAGCGCGAACACCGGGGAGCTGTTTTTT. The V call is TRBV14, the J call TRBJ2-2; D gene uncertain. Trimming left V 4 bases short and J 0 bases short, with 6 bases between. The CDR3 totals 14 residues. The germline V gene encodes CDR1 SGHDN and CDR2 FVKESK.

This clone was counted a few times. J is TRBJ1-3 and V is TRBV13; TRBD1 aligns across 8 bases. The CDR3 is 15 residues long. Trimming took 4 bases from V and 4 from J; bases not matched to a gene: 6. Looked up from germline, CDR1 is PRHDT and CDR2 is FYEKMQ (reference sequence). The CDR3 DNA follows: TGTGCCAGCAGCTCAGACAGGGGTCACGGAAACACCATATATTTT. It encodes CASSSDRGHGNTIYF.

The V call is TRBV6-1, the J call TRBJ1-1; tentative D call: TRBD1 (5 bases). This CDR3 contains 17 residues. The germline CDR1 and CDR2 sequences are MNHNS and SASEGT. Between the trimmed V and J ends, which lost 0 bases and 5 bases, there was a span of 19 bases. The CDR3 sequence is CASSEAGGDEVRTEAFF. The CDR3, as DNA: TGTGCCAGCAGTGAAGCTGGAGGGGACGAGGTGAGGACTGAAGCTTTCTTT.

CDR3 region: CASSQDPRTGGFGTEAFF. The CDR3 DNA sequence: TGTGCCAGCAGCCAAGACCCCCGGACAGGGGGCTTTGGAACTGAAGCTTTCTTT. The rearrangement joins TRBV3-1 (or the pseudogene TRBV3-2) to TRBJ1-1; 11 bases are a match to TRBD1. Germline CDR1 LGHDT, CDR2 YNNKEL (reference sequence). Germline trimming cut 0 bases from V and 5 bases from J; bases unmatched to any gene: 11. The CDR3 is 18 residues long.

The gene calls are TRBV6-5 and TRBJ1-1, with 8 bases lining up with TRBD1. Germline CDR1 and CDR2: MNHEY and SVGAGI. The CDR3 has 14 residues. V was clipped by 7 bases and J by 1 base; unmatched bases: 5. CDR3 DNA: TGTGCCAGCACGAGGACAGGGACGAACACTGAAGCTTTCTTT. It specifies CASTRTGTNTEAFF.

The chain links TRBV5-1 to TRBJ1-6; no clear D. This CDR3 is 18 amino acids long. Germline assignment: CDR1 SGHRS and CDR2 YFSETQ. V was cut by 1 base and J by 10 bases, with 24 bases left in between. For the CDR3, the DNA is TGCGCCAGCAGCTTGACCCGGCCGGGTCTCCCTAGTAGCTCACCCCTCCACTTT. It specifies CASSLTRPGLPSSSPLHF.

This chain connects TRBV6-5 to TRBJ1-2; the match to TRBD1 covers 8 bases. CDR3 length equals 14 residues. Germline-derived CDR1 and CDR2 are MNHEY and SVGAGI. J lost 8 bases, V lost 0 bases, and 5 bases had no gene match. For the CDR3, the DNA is TGTGCCAGCAGTTACTCGGGGGGACAGGTCGGCTACACCTTC. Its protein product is CASSYSGGQVGYTF.

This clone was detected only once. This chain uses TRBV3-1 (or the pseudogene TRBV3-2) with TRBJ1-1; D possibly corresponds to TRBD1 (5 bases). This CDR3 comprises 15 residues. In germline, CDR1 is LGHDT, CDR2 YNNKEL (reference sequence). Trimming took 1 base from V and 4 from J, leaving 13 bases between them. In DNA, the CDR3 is TGTGCCAGCAGCCAAGGGACCCGGAGGGGCACTGAAGCTTTCTTT. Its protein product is CASSQGTRRGTEAFF.

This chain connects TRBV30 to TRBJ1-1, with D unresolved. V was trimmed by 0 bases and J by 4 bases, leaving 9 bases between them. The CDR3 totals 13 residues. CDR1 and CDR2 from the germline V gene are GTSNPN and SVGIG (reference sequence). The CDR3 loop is CAWSVSLRTEAFF. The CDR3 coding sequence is TGTGCCTGGAGTGTAAGTCTACGCACTGAAGCTTTCTTT.

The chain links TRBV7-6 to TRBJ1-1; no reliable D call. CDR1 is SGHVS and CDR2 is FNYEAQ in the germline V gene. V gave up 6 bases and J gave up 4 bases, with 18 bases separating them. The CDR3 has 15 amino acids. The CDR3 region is CASSHNQAVGTEAFF. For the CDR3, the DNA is TGTGCCAGCAGTCACAATCAGGCTGTCGGCACTGAAGCTTTCTTT.

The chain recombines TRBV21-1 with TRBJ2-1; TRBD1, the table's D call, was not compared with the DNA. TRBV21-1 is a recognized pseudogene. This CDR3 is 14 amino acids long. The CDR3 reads CASSKRPGDNEQFF. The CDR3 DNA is TGTGCCAGCAGCAAAAGGCCAGGGGACAATGAGCAGTTCTTC.

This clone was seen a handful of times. The chain's CDR3 is CASSLDSNNSPLHF. DNA of the CDR3: TGTGCCAGCAGCTTGGACAGCAATAATTCACCCCTCCACTTT. The gene calls are TRBV5-4 and TRBJ1-6; D uncertain. Germline V lookup: CDR1 SGHNT, CDR2 YYREEE (reference sequence). Trimming took off 0 bases at V and 5 bases at J, with 6 bases between the two ends. The CDR3 is 14 residues long. The variable domain in full, with the rest retrieved from reference TRBV5-4 and TRBJ1-6, is ETGVTQSPTHLIKTRGQQVTLRCSSQSGHNTVSWYQQALGQGPQFIFQYYREEENGRGNFPPRFSGLQFPNYSSELNVNALELDDSALYLCASSLDSNNSPLHFGNGTRLTVT.

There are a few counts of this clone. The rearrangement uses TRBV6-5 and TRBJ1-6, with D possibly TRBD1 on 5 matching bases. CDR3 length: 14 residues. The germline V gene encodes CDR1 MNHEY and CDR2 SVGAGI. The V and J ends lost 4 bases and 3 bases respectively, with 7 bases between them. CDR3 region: CASSFTGYNSPLHF. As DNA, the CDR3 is TGTGCCAGCAGTTTCACAGGCTATAATTCACCCCTCCACTTT.

The CDR3 DNA follows: TGTGCCAGCAGTGGCCTTGAAGAGACCCAGTACTTC. Residues: CASSGLEETQYF. J is TRBJ2-5 and V is TRBV3-1 (or the pseudogene TRBV3-2); the D is unclear. V lost 6 bases and J 3 bases, leaving 8 bases between the germline ends. This CDR3 comprises 12 residues. CDR1 is LGHDT, CDR2 YNNKEL, per germline (reference sequence).

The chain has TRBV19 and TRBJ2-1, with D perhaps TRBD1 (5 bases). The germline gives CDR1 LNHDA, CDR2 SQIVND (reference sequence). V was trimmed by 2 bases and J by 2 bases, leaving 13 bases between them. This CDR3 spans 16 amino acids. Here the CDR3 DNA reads TGTGCCAGTAGTATACAAACAGGATATCCCTACAATGAGCAGTTCTTC. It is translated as CASSIQTGYPYNEQFF.

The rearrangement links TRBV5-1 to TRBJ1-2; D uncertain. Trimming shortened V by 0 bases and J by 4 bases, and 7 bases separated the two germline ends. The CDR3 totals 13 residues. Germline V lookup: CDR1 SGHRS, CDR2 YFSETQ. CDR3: CASSLGRAYGYTF. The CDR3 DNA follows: TGCGCCAGCAGCTTGGGGCGGGCCTATGGCTACACCTTC.

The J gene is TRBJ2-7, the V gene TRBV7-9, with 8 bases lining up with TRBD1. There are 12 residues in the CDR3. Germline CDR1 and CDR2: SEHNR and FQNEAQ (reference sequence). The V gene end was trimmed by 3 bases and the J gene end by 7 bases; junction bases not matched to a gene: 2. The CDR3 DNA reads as TGTGCCAGCAGCTTGACAGGGGATGAGCAGTACTTC. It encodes CASSLTGDEQYF.

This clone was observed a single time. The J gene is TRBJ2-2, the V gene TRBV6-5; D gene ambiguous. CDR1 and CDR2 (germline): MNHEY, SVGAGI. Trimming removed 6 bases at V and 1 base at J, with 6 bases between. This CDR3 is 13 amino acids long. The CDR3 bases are TGTGCCAGCAGACCCAGGAACACCGGGGAGCTGTTTTTT. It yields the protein CASRPRNTGELFF.

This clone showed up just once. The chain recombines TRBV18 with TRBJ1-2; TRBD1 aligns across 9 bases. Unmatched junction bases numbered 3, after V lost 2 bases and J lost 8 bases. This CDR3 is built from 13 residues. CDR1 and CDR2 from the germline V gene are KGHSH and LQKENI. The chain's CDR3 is CASSPTGGYGYTF. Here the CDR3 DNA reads TGTGCCAGCTCACCAACAGGGGGCTACGGCTACACCTTC.

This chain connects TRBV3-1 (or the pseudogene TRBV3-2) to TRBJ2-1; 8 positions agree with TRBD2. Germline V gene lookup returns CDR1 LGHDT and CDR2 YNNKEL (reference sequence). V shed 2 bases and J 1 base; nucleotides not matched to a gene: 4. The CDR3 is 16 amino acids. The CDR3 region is CASSQRTSGSYNEQFF. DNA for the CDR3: TGTGCCAGCAGCCAACGAACTAGCGGTTCCTACAATGAGCAGTTCTTC.

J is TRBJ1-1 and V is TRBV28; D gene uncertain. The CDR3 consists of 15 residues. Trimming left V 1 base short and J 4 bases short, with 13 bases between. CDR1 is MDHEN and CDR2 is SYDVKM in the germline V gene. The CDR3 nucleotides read TGTGCCAGCAGTTTATTGTTGGGCTACGGCACTGAAGCTTTCTTT. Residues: CASSLLLGYGTEAFF.

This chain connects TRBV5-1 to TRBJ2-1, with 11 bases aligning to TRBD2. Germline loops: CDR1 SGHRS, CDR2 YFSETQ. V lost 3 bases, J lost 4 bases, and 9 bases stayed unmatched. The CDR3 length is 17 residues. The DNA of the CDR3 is TGCGCCAGCAGCTCCGGGACTAGCGGTGGGGGGTACAATGAGCAGTTCTTC. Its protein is CASSSGTSGGGYNEQFF.

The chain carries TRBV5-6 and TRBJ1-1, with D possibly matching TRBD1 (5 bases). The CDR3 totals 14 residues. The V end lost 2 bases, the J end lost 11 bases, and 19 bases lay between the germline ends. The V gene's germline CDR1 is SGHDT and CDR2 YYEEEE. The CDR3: CASSLSFGGGVAFF. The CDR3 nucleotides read TGTGCCAGCAGCTTATCGTTTGGGGGAGGGGTCGCTTTCTTT. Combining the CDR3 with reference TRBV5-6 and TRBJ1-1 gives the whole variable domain DAGVTQSPTHLIKTRGQQVTLRCSPKSGHDTVSWYQQALGQGPQFIFQYYEEEERQRGNFPDRFSGHQFPNYSSELNVNALLLGDSALYLCASSLSFGGGVAFFGQGTRLTVV.

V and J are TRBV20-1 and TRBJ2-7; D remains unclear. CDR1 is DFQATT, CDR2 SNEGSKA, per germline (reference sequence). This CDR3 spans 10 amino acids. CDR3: CGVMTYEQYF. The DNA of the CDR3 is TGCGGAGTGATGACCTACGAGCAGTACTTC.

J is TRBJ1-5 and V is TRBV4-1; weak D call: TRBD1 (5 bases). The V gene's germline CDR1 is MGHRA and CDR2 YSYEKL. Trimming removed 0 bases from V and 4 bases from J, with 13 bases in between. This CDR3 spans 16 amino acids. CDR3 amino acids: CASSQDWVGVNQPQHF. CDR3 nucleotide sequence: TGCGCCAGCAGCCAAGATTGGGTAGGGGTAAATCAGCCCCAGCATTTT.

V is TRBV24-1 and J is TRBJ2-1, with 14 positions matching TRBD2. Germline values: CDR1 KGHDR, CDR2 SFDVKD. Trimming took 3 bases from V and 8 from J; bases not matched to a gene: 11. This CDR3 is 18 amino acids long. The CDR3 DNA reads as TGTGCCACCAGTGATAGCGGGAGACTAGCGGGAGGGCCTGATGAGCAGTTCTTC. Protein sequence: CATSDSGRLAGGPDEQFF.

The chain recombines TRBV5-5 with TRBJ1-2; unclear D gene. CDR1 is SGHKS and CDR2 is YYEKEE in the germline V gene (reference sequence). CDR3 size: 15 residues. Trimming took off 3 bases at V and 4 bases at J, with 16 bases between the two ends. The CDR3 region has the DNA TGTGCCAGCAGCTATCGGGTGGCAGCCTCCTATGGCTACACCTTC. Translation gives CASSYRVAASYGYTF.